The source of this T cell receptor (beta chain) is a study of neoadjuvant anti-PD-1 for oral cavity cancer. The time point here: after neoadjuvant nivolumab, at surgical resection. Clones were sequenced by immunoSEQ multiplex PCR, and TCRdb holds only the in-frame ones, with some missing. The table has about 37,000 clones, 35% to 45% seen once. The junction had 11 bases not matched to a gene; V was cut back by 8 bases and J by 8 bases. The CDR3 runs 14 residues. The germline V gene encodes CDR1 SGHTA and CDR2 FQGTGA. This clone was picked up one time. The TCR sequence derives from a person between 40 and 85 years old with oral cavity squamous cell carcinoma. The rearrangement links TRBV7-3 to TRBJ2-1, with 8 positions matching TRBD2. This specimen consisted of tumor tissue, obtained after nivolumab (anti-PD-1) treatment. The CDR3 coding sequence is TGTGCCAGCTCTCGAGCGGGAGTTTTGGATGAGCAGTTCTTC. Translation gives CASSRAGVLDEQFF.